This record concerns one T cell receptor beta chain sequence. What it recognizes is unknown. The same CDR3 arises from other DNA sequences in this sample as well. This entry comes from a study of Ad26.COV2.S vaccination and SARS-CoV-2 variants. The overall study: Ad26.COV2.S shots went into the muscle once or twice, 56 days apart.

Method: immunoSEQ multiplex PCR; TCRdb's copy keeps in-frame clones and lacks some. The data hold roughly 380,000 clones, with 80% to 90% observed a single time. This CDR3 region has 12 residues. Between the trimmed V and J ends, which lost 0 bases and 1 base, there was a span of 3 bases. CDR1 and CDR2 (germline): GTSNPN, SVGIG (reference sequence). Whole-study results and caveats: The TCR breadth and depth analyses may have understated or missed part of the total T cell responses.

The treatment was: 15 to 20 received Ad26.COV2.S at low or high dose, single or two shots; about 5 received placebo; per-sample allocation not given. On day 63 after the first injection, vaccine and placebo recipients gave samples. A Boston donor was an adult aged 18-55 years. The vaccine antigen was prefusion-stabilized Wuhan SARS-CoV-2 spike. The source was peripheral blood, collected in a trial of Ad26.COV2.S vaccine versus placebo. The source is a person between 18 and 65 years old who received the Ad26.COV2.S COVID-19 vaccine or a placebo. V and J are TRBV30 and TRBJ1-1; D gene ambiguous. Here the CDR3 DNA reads TGTGCCTGGAGTGTAGGGAACACTGAAGCTTTCTTT. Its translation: CAWSVGNTEAFF.